This is a list of T cell receptor beta chains from one sample in a study of T cells after yellow fever vaccination. In TCRdb, the 5' RACE reads were re-called with MiXCR into one record per CDR3 protein. In the table there are a few hundred thousand distinct CDR3 sequences, approximately 3.8% of which are singletons. The material was PBMCs, obtained on the day of the yellow fever booster vaccination. These receptors all come from a man aged 18 to 29 who received the YFV17D yellow fever vaccine. Each CDR3 is given with its conserved first and last residue. Fields, in order: D gene, clone size, V gene, J gene, CDR3 DNA, CDR3 protein. A D gene is named only where the DNA matches it firmly. Expanded clones get a size class; other rows say once, few or many, or leave the size out.

>.|.|TRBV7-2|TRBJ1-5
TGTGCCAGCAGCGGGCCGGGCAATCAGCCCCAGCATTTT
CASSGPGNQPQHF
>.|many|TRBV5-4|TRBJ2-1
TGTGCCAGCAGGGATCCGGGAAAGGTCTCCTACAATGAGCAGTTCTTC
CASRDPGKVSYNEQFF
>.|few|TRBV7-9|TRBJ2-1
TGTGCCAGCAGCTTGTCGGGCCCGAGGAATGAGCAGTTCTTC
CASSLSGPRNEQFF
>.|few|TRBV24-1|TRBJ2-5
TGTGCCACCAGTGATATATCGGACAGCGCGGATACCCAGTACTTC
CATSDISDSADTQYF
>.|many|TRBV4-2|TRBJ2-2
TGTGCCAGCGGAGACAACACCGGGGAGCTGTTTTTT
CASGDNTGELFF
>.|many|TRBV5-1|TRBJ2-7
TGCGCCAGCAGCCCCGGTTGGGACTTATCTACCTACGAGCAGTACTTC
CASSPGWDLSTYEQYF
>.|many|TRBV7-9|TRBJ2-1
TGTGCCAGCAGCTTACCACAGGGCTATTACAATGAGCAGTTCTTC
CASSLPQGYYNEQFF
>.|many|TRBV6-2/TRBV6-3|TRBJ2-1
TGTGCCAGCAGGGAGTACAATGAGCAGTTCTTC
CASREYNEQFF
>TRBD2|many|TRBV5-1|TRBJ2-1
TGCGCCAGCAGCCTAGCGGGGGGCCTCTACAATGAGCAGTTCTTC
CASSLAGGLYNEQFF
>TRBD1|.|TRBV4-2|TRBJ2-6
TGTGCCAGCAGCGGACGACAGGGGGGCCCCCTCTCTGGGGCCAACGTCCTGACTTTC
CASSGRQGGPLSGANVLTF
>.|many|TRBV20-1|TRBJ2-5
TGCAGCCCACAAGTTTCCCAAGAGACCCAGTACTTC
CSPQVSQETQYF
>.|.|TRBV11-2|TRBJ2-3
TGTGCCAGCAGCTTAAAGGGCAGGAACCTCCTTACAGATACGCAGTATTTT
CASSLKGRNLLTDTQYF
>.|many|TRBV12-3/TRBV12-4|TRBJ2-3
TGTGCCAGCAGTTCGGACTCCGATACGCAGTATTTT
CASSSDSDTQYF
>TRBD2|many|TRBV7-2|TRBJ2-1
TGTGCCAGCAGCTTAAGACTAGCGGGTTCGTCGGAGCAGTTCTTC
CASSLRLAGSSEQFF
>.|many|TRBV19|TRBJ2-2
TGTGCCAGTAGTATCCAGTCACCGGGGGCCGGGGAGCTGTTTTTT
CASSIQSPGAGELFF
>.|few|TRBV18|TRBJ2-1
TGTGCCAGCTCACCTCTCACCCTGAGCGGTTTCAATGAGCAGTTCTTC
CASSPLTLSGFNEQFF
>.|.|TRBV12-3/TRBV12-4|TRBJ1-1
TGTGCCAGCAGTGGCGCTAGTAGGGGCCGTGGGGCTGAAGCTTTCTTT
CASSGASRGRGAEAFF
>.|many|TRBV5-1|TRBJ2-3
TGCGCCAGCAGCTGGATTGGCACAGATACGCAGTATTTT
CASSWIGTDTQYF
>.|many|TRBV4-3|TRBJ2-3
TGCGCCAGCAGCCAAGATCTGGCCAGGGGGGTACCAGATACGCAGTATTTT
CASSQDLARGVPDTQYF
>.|many|TRBV7-9|TRBJ1-2
TGTGCCAGCAGCTTGGGGGAGGCGACTTATGGCTACACCTTC
CASSLGEATYGYTF
>.|many|TRBV12-5|TRBJ2-3
TGTGCTAGTGGTCCCTCGAGGACAGATACGCAGTATTTT
CASGPSRTDTQYF
>.|few|TRBV20-1|TRBJ2-4
TGCAGTGCTGGGGTAGGAAGCGGGGCCAAAAACATTCAGTACTTC
CSAGVGSGAKNIQYF
>TRBD1|.|TRBV6-5|TRBJ2-3
TGTGCCAGCAGTTGGGACAGGGGAGATACGCAGTATTTT
CASSWDRGDTQYF
>.|.|TRBV5-5|TRBJ1-1
TGTGCCAGCAGCTTTGAGTTGAACACTGAAGCTTTCTTT
CASSFELNTEAFF
>.|many|TRBV5-1|TRBJ1-1
TGCGCCAGCAGCTTGGCCAAGGGGGGTAACACTGAAGCTTTCTTT
CASSLAKGGNTEAFF
>.|many|TRBV7-8|TRBJ2-2
TGTGCCAGCAGCTTTAGGTCAGGTCCCGGGGAGCTGTTTTTT
CASSFRSGPGELFF
>TRBD1|many|TRBV12-3/TRBV12-4|TRBJ2-3
TGTGCCAGCAGTTTGGGACAGGGGAAGGTAGATACGCAGTATTTT
CASSLGQGKVDTQYF
>.|many|TRBV6-5|TRBJ1-1
TGTGCCAGCAGACCCACAGGGTGGATGAACACTGAAGCTTTCTTT
CASRPTGWMNTEAFF
>TRBD1|many|TRBV5-1|TRBJ1-1
TGCGCCAGCAGTAACAGGGGGACGGGCACTGAAGCTTTCTTT
CASSNRGTGTEAFF
>TRBD1|.|TRBV4-1|TRBJ1-1
TGCGCCAGCAGCCTAACACGGGACAGGGCGAACACTGAAGCTTTCTTT
CASSLTRDRANTEAFF
>.|.|TRBV5-4|TRBJ2-1
TGTGCCAGCAGCCCCGTTGGGTCCTACAATGAGCAGTTCTTC
CASSPVGSYNEQFF
>TRBD2|many|TRBV2|TRBJ2-4
TGTGCCAGCAGTGAAGTGTTGGGTGGTAGCGGGGACCAGTACGGCATTCAGTACTTC
CASSEVLGGSGDQYGIQYF